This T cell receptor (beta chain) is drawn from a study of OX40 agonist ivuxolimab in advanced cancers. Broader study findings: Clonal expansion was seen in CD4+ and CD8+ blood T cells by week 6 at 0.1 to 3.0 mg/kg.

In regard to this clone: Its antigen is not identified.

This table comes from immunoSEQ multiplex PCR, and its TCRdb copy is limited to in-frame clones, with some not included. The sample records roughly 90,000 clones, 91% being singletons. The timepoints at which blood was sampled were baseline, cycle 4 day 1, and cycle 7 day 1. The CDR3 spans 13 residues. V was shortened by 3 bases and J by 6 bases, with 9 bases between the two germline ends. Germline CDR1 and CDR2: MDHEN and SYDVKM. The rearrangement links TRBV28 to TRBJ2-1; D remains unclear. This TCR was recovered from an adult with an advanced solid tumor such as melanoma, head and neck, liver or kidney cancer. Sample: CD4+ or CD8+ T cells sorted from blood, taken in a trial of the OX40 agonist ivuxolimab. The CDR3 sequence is CASSFGSSNEQFF. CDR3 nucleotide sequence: TGTGCCAGCAGTTTTGGATCGTCCAATGAGCAGTTCTTC. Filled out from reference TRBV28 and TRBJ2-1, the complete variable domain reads DVKVTQSSRYLVKRTGEKVFLECVQDMDHENMFWYRQDPGLGLRLIYFSYDVKMKEKGDIPEGYSVSREKKERFSLILESASTNQTSMYLCASSFGSSNEQFFGPGTRLTVL.